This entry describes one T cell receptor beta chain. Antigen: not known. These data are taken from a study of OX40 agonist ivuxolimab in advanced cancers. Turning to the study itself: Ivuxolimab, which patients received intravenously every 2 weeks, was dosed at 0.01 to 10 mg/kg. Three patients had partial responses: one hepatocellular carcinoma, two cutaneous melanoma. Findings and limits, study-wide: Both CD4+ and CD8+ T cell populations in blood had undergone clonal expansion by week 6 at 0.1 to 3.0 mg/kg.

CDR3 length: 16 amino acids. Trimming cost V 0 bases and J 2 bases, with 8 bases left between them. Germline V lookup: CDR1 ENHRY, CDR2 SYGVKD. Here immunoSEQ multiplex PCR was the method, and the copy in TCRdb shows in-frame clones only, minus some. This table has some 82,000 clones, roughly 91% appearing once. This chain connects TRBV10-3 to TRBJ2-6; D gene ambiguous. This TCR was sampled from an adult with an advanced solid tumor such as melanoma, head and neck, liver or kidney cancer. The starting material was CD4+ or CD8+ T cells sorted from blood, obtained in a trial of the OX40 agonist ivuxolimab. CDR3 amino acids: CAISESINAGANVLTF. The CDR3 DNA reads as TGTGCCATCAGTGAGTCGATAAACGCTGGGGCCAACGTCCTGACTTTC.